This TCR beta chain emerged from a study of CD8+ T cells in alopecia areata. CDR1 SGHRS and CDR2 YFSETQ come from the germline V gene. V lost 0 bases and J 5 bases, leaving 8 bases between the germline ends. CDR3 length: 13 amino acids. Reverse transcription of extracted RNA yielded cDNA, which provided the sequencing template. Clones were sequenced by immunoSEQ multiplex PCR, and TCRdb holds only the in-frame ones, with some missing. The sample includes around 140,000 clones, 40% to 55% of them seen just once. Lesional scalp tissue (obtained by punch biopsy) and peripheral blood were collected from alopecia areata patients.

The receptor was derived from a human donor with alopecia areata. Sequenced material: CD4+ T cells sorted from blood, taken at week 0. The rearrangement links TRBV5-1 to TRBJ1-1; perhaps TRBD1 as D (5 bases). CDR3: CASSLVRGTEAFF. Written as DNA, the CDR3 is TGCGCCAGCAGCTTGGTTAGGGGAACTGAAGCTTTCTTT.